This T cell receptor beta chain was recorded in a study of blood T cell repertoires in COVID-19. Overall study context: There were acute and convalescent COVID-19 samples, and they came from the United States, Italy and Spain.

Looked up from germline, CDR1 is LNHDA and CDR2 is SQIVND (reference sequence). Trimming removed 3 bases from V and 4 bases from J, with 9 bases in between. This CDR3 region has 14 residues. In the authors' methods: The authors estimated nucleated cell counts from reference gene primer amplification. Libraries were prepared by immunoSEQ multiplex PCR; TCRdb keeps only in-frame clonotypes and omits some of them. Clone size and V and J calls were adopted from that table, with D and trimming inferred from the DNA. The profile shows 200,000 or so clones, around nine tenths of them singletons. Sequencing was done on a sample of peripheral blood. The TCR was taken from a man aged 65 to 79 with active or convalescent COVID-19. The rearrangement joins TRBV19 to TRBJ1-4; the D is unclear. For the CDR3, the DNA is TGTGCCAGTAGTATGGCCGGAGATAATGAAAAACTGTTTTTT. As protein: CASSMAGDNEKLFF. The variable domain in full, completed from reference TRBV19 and TRBJ1-4, reads DGGITQSPKYLFRKEGQNVTLSCEQNLNHDAMYWYRQDPGQGLRLIYYSQIVNDFQKGDIAEGYSVSREKKESFPLTVTSAQKNPTAFYLCASSMAGDNEKLFFGSGTQLSVL.